This T cell receptor (beta chain) was recorded in a study of technical replicates of blood from several donors. TCRdb's table, derived via immunoSEQ multiplex PCR, lists solely in-frame clones and lacks some. Among 15,000 to 20,000 clones listed, about nine tenths were seen once. The V gene lost 4 bases and the J gene lost 8 bases, with 18 bases spanning the gap. Germline assignment: CDR1 SGDLS and CDR2 YYNGEE. The CDR3 totals 15 residues. The V gene is TRBV9, the J gene TRBJ2-2; D possibly corresponds to TRBD1 (6 bases). This TCR was recovered from a human donor in good health. The sequenced material came from PBMCs. CDR3 sequence (DNA): TGTGCCAGCAGCCCCAGGGGCTCGATCGAGGGGGAGCTGTTTTTT. Translation gives CASSPRGSIEGELFF.